This T cell receptor (beta chain) originates from a study of shared clonotypes between healthy human individuals. Study-level results: A small donor pool kept down the genetic and exposure-history diversity that was represented.

This CDR3 contains 13 residues. Looked up from germline, CDR1 is MNHNS and CDR2 is SASEGT. V dropped 3 bases and J dropped 4 bases, with 10 bases sitting between them. A split of CD4+ cells into CD45RA+ naive and CD45RA-negative memory subsets was performed. The repertoire was sequenced with immunoSEQ multiplex PCR; TCRdb's copy has only in-frame clones and lacks some. Here the sample spans almost 750,000 clones, roughly 72% being singletons. This clone appeared a few times. The antigen is not known. What was sequenced was memory CD4+ T cells sorted from blood. Specified subset: CD45RA-negative fraction. The chain links TRBV6-1 to TRBJ2-7; the D is unclear. The receptor was isolated from a woman aged 25 to 39 in good health. This CDR3 is CASSDDARYEQYF. CDR3 DNA: TGTGCCAGCAGTGACGATGCCAGGTACGAGCAGTACTTC.